Below are 22 T cell receptor beta chains sequenced from a single sample in a study of T cells in Graves' hyperthyroidism and ophthalmopathy. Authors of the study amplified TCR beta CDR3 regions from RNA transcripts. First-round RT-PCR targeting the TCR CDR3 was performed with the HTBI primer set. TCRdb analysed the multiplex PCR reads with MiXCR anew, one entry per CDR3 protein. The profile shows 350,000 to 400,000 distinct CDR3 sequences, 15% of them singletons. The sequenced sample consisted of blood. All receptors come from a woman aged 25 to 39 with Graves' hyperthyroidism.

The table lists this clonotype with many counts. CDR3 DNA: TGTGCCAGCAGCTCAGATCGGGGCCCTCAGGGGGAGCAGTTCTTC. Its protein product is CASSSDRGPQGEQFF. The gene calls are TRBV7-9 and TRBJ2-1; tentative D call: TRBD1 (6 bases). CDR3 length: 15 residues. V dropped 4 bases and J dropped 10 bases, with 20 bases sitting between them. Germline-derived CDR1 and CDR2 are SEHNR and FQNEAQ (reference sequence).

This clonotype was counted many times. The J gene is TRBJ2-5, the V gene TRBV11-2, with TRBD1 matching 7 bases. Germline CDR1 reads SGHAT; CDR2 reads FQNNGV. This CDR3 has 18 amino acids. With 1 base clipped from V and 5 bases from J, the junction kept 16 bases outside the gene matches. The CDR3 protein is CASSLGRQGVITSETQYF. The CDR3 DNA sequence: TGTGCCAGCAGCTTAGGTCGACAGGGAGTAATCACAAGCGAGACCCAGTACTTC.

This chain uses TRBV28 with TRBJ1-4, with a weak D call TRBD1 (5 bases). This CDR3 spans 16 amino acids. V was pared by 3 bases and J by 4 bases, with 15 bases between. Germline V lookup: CDR1 MDHEN, CDR2 SYDVKM. In DNA, the CDR3 is TGTGCCAGCAGTTTGGACATCACGGACTTTAATGAAAAACTGTTTTTT. Its translation is CASSLDITDFNEKLFF.

This clonotype was counted many times. V gene TRBV28 combines with J gene TRBJ1-3, with D perhaps TRBD1 (6 bases). Deletions cut 5 bases from V and 2 bases from J, with 16 bases between. The CDR3 is 16 amino acids. Germline values: CDR1 MDHEN, CDR2 SYDVKM. Written as DNA, the CDR3 is TGTGCCAGCAGTACGAAAGGATCAGGGGCTGGAAACACCATATATTTT. As protein: CASSTKGSGAGNTIYF.

This clonotype showed up many times. This chain uses TRBV2 with TRBJ2-5; D call uncertain. Per germline, CDR1 SNHLY and CDR2 FYNNEI. V lost 5 bases to trimming and J lost 4 bases, with 11 bases between them. The CDR3 contains 13 residues. In DNA form, the CDR3 reads TGTGCCAGCAGTCCTTCCCCTCCAGAGACCCAGTACTTC. This translates into CASSPSPPETQYF. Using reference TRBV2 and TRBJ2-5 for the parts outside the CDR3, the full variable domain is EPEVTQTPSHQVTQMGQEVILRCVPISNHLYFYWYRQILGQKVEFLVSFYNNEISEKSEIFDDQFSVERPDGSNFTLKIRSTKLEDSAMYFCASSPSPPETQYFGPGTRLLVL.

This clonotype was observed at least ten times. V is TRBV28 and J is TRBJ2-3; 12 bases agree with TRBD2. CDR3 length: 16 residues. The ends lost 5 bases at V and 6 bases at J; junction bases unmatched: 9. The germline CDR1 and CDR2 sequences are MDHEN and SYDVKM. The CDR3 reads CASSQGLAGRWDTQYF. DNA of the CDR3: TGTGCCAGCAGTCAAGGACTAGCGGGAAGATGGGATACGCAGTATTTT.

This clonotype was counted only a few times. Possible read error: a much larger clone is one base away. In DNA form, the CDR3 reads TGTGCCAGCAGCTCGGGGGGGGGCCTCCACGAGCAGTACTTC. Its translation: CASSSGGGLHEQYF. The chain recombines TRBV6-1 with TRBJ2-7; 8 bases are shared with TRBD2. J lost 5 bases, V lost 6 bases, and 9 bases had no gene match. CDR3 length: 14 amino acids. Germline V gene lookup returns CDR1 MNHNS and CDR2 SASEGT.

This clonotype was counted many times. The V and J genes are TRBV12-3 or TRBV12-4 and TRBJ1-1, with 8 bases that match TRBD1. The trim removed 2 bases at V and 10 bases at J, leaving 18 bases unmatched. CDR3 length equals 17 residues. CDR3 DNA sequence: TGTGCCAGCAGTTTAATCAGTCGGGGCAGGGGGCCCCCGGCAGCTTTCTTT. Encoded protein: CASSLISRGRGPPAAFF.

In DNA, the CDR3 is TGCAGTGCTATCCCGGACTTAATTTTCCACAATGAGCAGTTCTTC. It encodes CSAIPDLIFHNEQFF. The chain links TRBV20-1 to TRBJ2-1, with D possibly TRBD2 on 5 matching bases. V lost 4 bases, J lost 5 bases, and 18 bases lay in between. Looked up from germline, CDR1 is DFQATT and CDR2 is SNEGSKA (reference sequence). The CDR3 sequence is 15 residues long.

This clonotype was picked up a small number of times. This chain connects TRBV19 to TRBJ1-6; 10 nucleotides align to TRBD1. This CDR3 region has 15 residues. V trimming: 8 bases; J trimming: 9 bases; junction bases outside the gene matches: 10. In germline, CDR1 is LNHDA, CDR2 SQIVND (reference sequence). The CDR3 DNA follows: TGTGCCAGTGTCCCCTCGGACAGGGGGATTTCACCCCTCCACTTT. It yields the protein CASVPSDRGISPLHF.

This clonotype has ten or more counts. The rearrangement joins TRBV18 to TRBJ2-6; D unclear. Germline V CDR1 and CDR2: KGHSH, LQKENI. This CDR3 comprises 16 residues. The V and J ends lost 4 bases and 4 bases respectively, with 14 bases between them. CDR3 nucleotide sequence: TGTGCCAGCTCACGACAAGGGAATCCCGGGGCCAACGTCCTGACTTTC. It encodes CASSRQGNPGANVLTF.

The V and J genes are TRBV20-1 and TRBJ2-3; no definite D call. The ends were cut back, 1 base at V and 0 bases at J, with 11 bases in the middle. Germline V gene sequence: CDR1 DFQATT, CDR2 SNEGSKA (reference sequence). This CDR3 spans 15 amino acids. This chain's CDR3 is CSARAYYKSTDTQYF. CDR3 nucleotide sequence: TGCAGTGCTAGAGCGTACTACAAGAGCACAGATACGCAGTATTTT.

To note about this clonotype: A read error may explain this, as a much larger clone is one base away. The rearrangement links TRBV7-8 to TRBJ1-1; TRBD1 matches at 8 bases. CDR3 length: 15 amino acids. Germline V CDR1 and CDR2: SGHVS, FQNEAQ. The CDR3 loop reads CASSFRDRRFTEVFF. In DNA, the CDR3 is TGTGCCAGCAGCTTCCGGGACAGGAGGTTCACTGAAGTTTTCTTT.

This chain joins TRBV9 and TRBJ2-2, with 9 bases aligning to TRBD2. After removal of 4 bases from V and 5 bases from J, the junction contained 9 bases not matched to a gene. Germline V lookup: CDR1 SGDLS, CDR2 YYNGEE. CDR3 length: 16 residues. DNA for the CDR3: TGTGCCAGCAGCTTACTAGCGGGCCTGGGGACCGGGGAGCTGTTTTTT. It translates to CASSLLAGLGTGELFF.

This clonotype was detected ten times or more. V gene TRBV20-1 combines with J gene TRBJ2-1; D may be TRBD2 (5 bases). Per germline, CDR1 DFQATT and CDR2 SNEGSKA (reference sequence). This CDR3 spans 14 amino acids. The V and J ends lost 2 bases and 4 bases respectively, with 12 bases between them. This chain's CDR3 is CSARKSLAYNEQFF. CDR3 in DNA: TGCAGTGCTAGAAAGAGTCTAGCTTACAATGAGCAGTTCTTC.

This clonotype was recorded many times. The chain couples TRBV6-1 to TRBJ2-5; 12 bases align to TRBD2. CDR1 and CDR2 (germline): MNHNS, SASEGT. The trim removed 4 bases at V and 1 base at J, leaving 4 bases unmatched. This CDR3 is 16 amino acids long. The CDR3 region has the DNA TGTGCCAGCAGTGGACTAGCGGGAGACCCCCAAGAGACCCAGTACTTC. It is translated as CASSGLAGDPQETQYF.

This clonotype appeared a few times. The rearrangement joins TRBV6-2 or TRBV6-3 to TRBJ2-1; 9 bases are shared with TRBD2. The length of the CDR3 is 17 residues. CDR1 is MNHEY and CDR2 is SVGEGT in the germline V gene. J was trimmed by 8 bases and V by 4 bases; bases with no gene match: 15. The CDR3, as DNA: TGTGCCAGCAGTTCCCTAAAACTTAGCGGGAGAAAAGATGAGCAGTTCTTC. Protein sequence: CASSSLKLSGRKDEQFF.

The table lists this clonotype with many counts. The chain carries TRBV2 and TRBJ1-1, with D perhaps matching TRBD1 (5 bases). Germline CDR1 is SNHLY and CDR2 is FYNNEI. The CDR3 is 13 residues long. With 6 bases removed from V and 4 bases from J, the gap between germline ends came to 12 bases. This CDR3 is CASRQRGGTEAFF. The DNA for the CDR3 is TGTGCCAGCAGACAGAGGGGAGGCACTGAAGCTTTCTTT.

This clonotype was seen repeatedly, ten times or more. The genes are TRBV20-1 and TRBJ2-5; 7 bases are a match to TRBD1. J lost 2 bases, V lost 1 base, and 10 bases had no gene match. This CDR3 contains 16 residues. Germline CDR1 and CDR2: DFQATT and SNEGSKA (reference sequence). The CDR3 loop is CSARVGGGQLQETQYF. The DNA of the CDR3 is TGCAGTGCTAGAGTTGGTGGGGGACAGCTACAAGAGACCCAGTACTTC.

The gene calls are TRBV7-2 and TRBJ2-2; D gene uncertain. The CDR3 consists of 15 residues. Trimming removed 5 bases from V and 3 bases from J, with 13 bases in between. Germline CDR1 is SGHTA and CDR2 is FQGNSA. The CDR3 loop reads CASSRWSADTGELFF. CDR3 nucleotide sequence: TGTGCCAGCAGCCGATGGTCTGCAGACACCGGGGAGCTGTTTTTT.

At least ten counts were recorded for this clonotype. The junction departs from germline at one end; a sequencing error may be responsible. This sequence joins TRBV28 and TRBJ2-5, with 13 bases that match TRBD2. Germline V gene sequence: CDR1 MDHEN, CDR2 SYDVKM. CDR3 length: 17 residues. This chain's CDR3 is CASSHGLAGVFEETRYF. The CDR3 DNA reads TGTGCCAGCAGTCATGGACTAGCGGGAGTGTTTGAAGAGACCCGGTACTTC.

This clonotype came up many times. This chain joins TRBV3-1 and TRBJ2-7; 10 bases agree with TRBD2. This CDR3 is built from 15 residues. The germline CDR1 and CDR2 sequences are LGHDT and YNNKEL (reference sequence). V shed 1 base and J 2 bases; nucleotides not matched to a gene: 2. The CDR3 region has the DNA TGTGCCAGCAGCCAAGCCGGGACTAGCGCCTACGAGCAGTACTTC. It encodes CASSQAGTSAYEQYF.